This TCR beta chain was identified during a study of T cells after yellow fever vaccination. With respect to this clonotype: The antigen is unknown.

V lost 4 bases and J lost 1, with 11 bases in between. Germline V gene sequence: CDR1 SGHDN, CDR2 FVKESK. The CDR3 spans 14 residues. One entry per CDR3 protein, called by TCRdb with MiXCR from the 5' RACE reads. The table lists under 550,000 distinct CDR3 sequences, around a fifth of them singletons. Whole-study results and caveats: Most clones from primary vaccination were detected again post-booster (almost 98% CD4, more than 85% CD8). Peak timing came faster in the weaker secondary response, day 5 versus 15.

The source material was PBMCs, sampled around 3 weeks after the first yellow fever vaccination. This sequence originates from a man in his late teens or twenties who received the YFV17D yellow fever vaccine. The V and J genes are TRBV14 and TRBJ2-7; TRBD2 is a possible D gene (6 bases). CDR3 loop: CASSRQRGSYEQYF. In DNA form, the CDR3 reads TGTGCCAGCAGCCGCCAACGGGGGTCCTACGAGCAGTACTTC. The full variable domain, in which reference TRBV14 and TRBJ2-7 provide the parts outside the CDR3, is EAGVTQFPSHSVIEKGQTVTLRCDPISGHDNLYWYRRVMGKEIKFLLHFVKESKQDESGMPNNRFLAERTGGTYSTLKVQPAELEDSGVYFCASSRQRGSYEQYFGPGTRLTVT.